The T cell receptor (beta chain) under discussion was sequenced for a study of blood T cell repertoires in COVID-19. Libraries were prepared by immunoSEQ multiplex PCR; TCRdb keeps only in-frame clonotypes and omits some of them. The repertoire holds about 160,000 clones, with around four fifths as singletons. Germline V lookup: CDR1 LGHDT, CDR2 YNNKEL (reference sequence). With V trimmed by 3 bases and J by 2 bases, 12 bases remained unmatched. The CDR3 runs 18 residues. Sequenced input: peripheral blood. V gene TRBV3-1 (or the pseudogene TRBV3-2) combines with J gene TRBJ1-1; 10 positions match TRBD1. This TCR came from a woman of 80 years or more with acute or convalescent COVID-19. The CDR3 protein is CASSQPLGQGRFNTEAFF. The CDR3, as DNA: TGTGCCAGCAGCCAGCCCCTGGGACAGGGGAGGTTTAACACTGAAGCTTTCTTT.